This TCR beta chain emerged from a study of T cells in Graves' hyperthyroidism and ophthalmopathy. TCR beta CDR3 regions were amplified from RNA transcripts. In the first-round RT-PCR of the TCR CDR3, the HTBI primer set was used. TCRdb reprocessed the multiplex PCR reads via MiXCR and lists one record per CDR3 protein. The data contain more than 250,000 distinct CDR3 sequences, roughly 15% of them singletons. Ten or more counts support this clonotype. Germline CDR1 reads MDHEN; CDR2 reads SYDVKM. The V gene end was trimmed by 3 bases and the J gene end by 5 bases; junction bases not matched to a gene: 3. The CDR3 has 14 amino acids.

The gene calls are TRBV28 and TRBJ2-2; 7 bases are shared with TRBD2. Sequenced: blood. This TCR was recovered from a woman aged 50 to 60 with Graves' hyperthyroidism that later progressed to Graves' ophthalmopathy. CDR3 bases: TGTGCCAGCAGTTTCGGGGGGAGGACCGGGGAGCTGTTTTTT. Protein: CASSFGGRTGELFF. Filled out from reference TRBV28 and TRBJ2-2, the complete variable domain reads DVKVTQSSRYLVKRTGEKVFLECVQDMDHENMFWYRQDPGLGLRLIYFSYDVKMKEKGDIPEGYSVSREKKERFSLILESASTNQTSMYLCASSFGGRTGELFFGEGSRLTVL.